The present T cell receptor (beta chain) was sequenced within a study of T cell responses to AZD1222 COVID-19 vaccine. Study as a whole: Second doses that came at about 4 or about 12 weeks were put together.

The protocol was immunoSEQ multiplex PCR, while the TCRdb copy is restricted to in-frame clones and leaves out a portion. The sample holds 92,000 or so clones, 70% to 90% seen once. A remark on this clone: Its specificity is not known.

Study conclusions and caveats: Unmutated regions of variants are reportedly targeted by nearly half of spike-specific TCRs. Increases in Spike-specific TCR breadth and depth were seen after two AZD1222 doses. Baseline serology detected seropositivity in only six AZD1222 recipients.

Trimming removed 3 bases from V and 4 bases from J; junction bases left unmatched: 14. Germline values: CDR1 SGHTA, CDR2 FQGNSA. CDR3 length: 19 amino acids. This receptor was obtained from an adult in good health. The chain couples TRBV7-2 to TRBJ2-6; 8 positions agree with TRBD2. The input for sequencing was peripheral blood, taken on day 0 of AZD1222 vaccination. The CDR3 DNA reads as TGTGCCAGCAGCTTCGCAAGGGGACTAGGCAAAGGCGGGGCCAACGTCCTGACTTTC. This gives the protein CASSFARGLGKGGANVLTF.